The clone carrying this T cell receptor beta chain occurred a few times. This specimen belongs to a study of blood T cell repertoires in COVID-19. Study-wide background: Samples taken during acute and convalescent COVID-19 were collected in the United States, Italy and Spain. PBMCs, B-cell-depleted T cells, or T cells were the source of the cDNA or gDNA that made up the material.

Patients at the Seattle site were enrolled during active infection and followed longitudinally. How the authors handled the data: Scientists estimated how many nucleated cells there were by amplifying reference gene primers. Profiling relied on immunoSEQ multiplex PCR, and the TCRdb table lists in-frame clones only, not all of them. The DNA gave D and trimming, while V, J and clone size come from that table. Here the sample spans 250,000 to 300,000 clones, roughly 90% being singletons. The TCR was taken from a woman aged 30 to 39 with COVID-19, enrolled during active disease. Sequencing was done on a sample of peripheral blood.

CDR3 coding DNA: TGTGCCAGCAGCGTTACAGTGTTCTCTGGAAACACCATATATTTT. Translation gives CASSVTVFSGNTIYF. The chain uses TRBV9 and TRBJ1-3, with D uncertain. This CDR3 has 15 residues. V gave up 2 bases and J gave up 0 bases, with 9 bases separating them. In germline, CDR1 is SGDLS, CDR2 YYNGEE.